This TCR beta chain comes out of a study of cytomegalovirus exposure and HLA in healthy donors. Study observations and caveats: Within the data, a cluster of highly shared sequence variants was likely a sequencing artifact. Later genetic work tied a missense DCLRE1C variant to beta-chain V and J trimming.

The CDR3 sequence is 16 residues long. In germline, CDR1 is SEHNR, CDR2 FQNEAQ (reference sequence). The ends were cut back, 1 base at V and 0 bases at J, with 12 bases in the middle. Whereas donors were nominally healthy upon sampling, unrecorded immune exposures were probable. As concerns this clone: No antigen is known for it.

The study ran its PCR with 60 Vbeta and 13 Jbeta primers. Here immunoSEQ multiplex PCR was the method, and the copy in TCRdb shows in-frame clones only, minus some. The repertoire holds 150,000 to 200,000 clones, 80% seen once, with approximately 1.8% in the top ten. The receptor's source is a human donor in good health. The chain couples TRBV7-9 to TRBJ1-1, with D possibly being TRBD1 (5 bases). Specimen: PBMCs. CDR3 sequence: CASSLGRGPMNTEAFF. DNA of the CDR3: TGTGCCAGCAGCTTAGGGAGGGGACCCATGAACACTGAAGCTTTCTTT.